This entry lists 25 T cell receptor beta chains sequenced from one sample in a study of Ad26.COV2.S vaccination and SARS-CoV-2 variants. Treatment in this sample: 19 received Ad26.COV2.S at low or high dose, single or two shots; 5 received placebo; per-sample allocation not given. It was on day 63 after the first vaccine or placebo injection that samples were taken. The data were produced by immunoSEQ multiplex PCR, yet TCRdb's version contains in-frame clones alone and is incomplete. The sample contains about 350,000 clones, 87% of which appear only once. Sequenced material: peripheral blood, taken in a trial of Ad26.COV2.S vaccine versus placebo. The origin of the receptors is a person between 18 and 65 years old who received the Ad26.COV2.S COVID-19 vaccine or a placebo.

The chain joins TRBV9 to TRBJ2-1; perhaps TRBD2 as D (5 bases). V was pared by 4 bases and J by 5 bases, with 10 bases between. Germline V gene data show CDR1 as SGDLS and CDR2 as YYNGEE. The CDR3 loop spans 13 amino acids. DNA of the CDR3: TGTGCCAGCAGCCCCTGGGAGAACAATGAGCAGTTCTTC. Its translation is CASSPWENNEQFF.

The V call is TRBV4-3, the J call TRBJ2-7; 8 nucleotides line up with TRBD1. V trimming: 1 base; J trimming: 4 bases; junction bases outside the gene matches: 0. CDR3 length: 13 residues. CDR1 is LGHNA and CDR2 is YSLEER in the germline V gene. The CDR3 loop reads CASSQGTGYEQYF. As DNA, the CDR3 is TGCGCCAGCAGCCAAGGGACAGGGTACGAGCAGTACTTC.

The chain joins TRBV29-1 to TRBJ2-7, with D maybe TRBD1 (6 bases). V dropped 1 base and J dropped 0 bases, with 13 bases sitting between them. CDR1 is SQVTM and CDR2 is ANQGSEA in the germline V gene. CDR3 size: 15 residues. CDR3 sequence reads: CSVEGLRGSSYEQYF. DNA for the CDR3: TGCAGCGTTGAAGGGCTCAGGGGAAGCTCCTACGAGCAGTACTTC.

This clone appeared once. The chain uses TRBV3-1 (or the pseudogene TRBV3-2) and TRBJ1-3; TRBD1 is a possible D gene (6 bases). The germline V gene has CDR1 LGHDT and CDR2 YNNKEL (reference sequence). The CDR3 has 15 amino acids. V was clipped by 1 base and J by 4 bases, with 11 bases between them. CDR3 DNA sequence: TGTGCCAGCAGCCAAGTTACAGGGACAGGAAACACCATATATTTT. It is translated as CASSQVTGTGNTIYF.

This clone was counted between two and nine times. V is TRBV5-8 and J is TRBJ1-6; tentatively, D is TRBD1 (5 bases). There are 19 residues in the CDR3. Trimming removed 2 bases from V and 1 base from J, with 19 bases in between. Germline assignment: CDR1 SGHTS and CDR2 YDEGEE. The CDR3 protein is CASSLRGRQSGSYNSPLHF. As DNA, the CDR3 is TGTGCCAGCAGCTTACGCGGGCGACAGAGTGGGTCCTATAATTCACCCCTCCACTTT.

The genes are TRBV5-4 and TRBJ1-1, with 12 bases matching TRBD1. This CDR3 contains 17 residues. Losses at the gene ends were 5 bases for V and 4 bases for J; bases not matched to a gene: 12. Germline values: CDR1 SGHNT, CDR2 YYREEE (reference sequence). This CDR3 is CASRRTGTGGWGTEAFF. CDR3 sequence (DNA): TGTGCCAGCAGACGTACCGGGACAGGGGGCTGGGGCACTGAAGCTTTCTTT.

The chain employs TRBV7-2 and TRBJ1-2, with D possibly TRBD1 on 6 matching bases. V lost 3 bases to trimming and J lost 5 bases, with 13 bases between them. CDR3 length: 14 residues. CDR1 is SGHTA, CDR2 FQGNSA, per germline. In DNA, the CDR3 is TGTGCCAGCAGCTTCAACAGGGACTCTTATGGCTACACCTTC. Translation: CASSFNRDSYGYTF. Looking up the rest from reference TRBV7-2 and TRBJ1-2 gives the full variable domain: GAGVSQSPSNKVTEKGKDVELRCDPISGHTALYWYRQSLGQGLEFLIYFQGNSAPDKSGLPSDRFSAERTGGSVSTLTIQRTQQEDSAVYLCASSFNRDSYGYTFGSGTRLTVV.

This clone occurred once. The gene calls are TRBV14 and TRBJ2-4; weak D call: TRBD2 (6 bases). V was cut by 4 bases and J by 2 bases, with 9 bases left in between. Germline V gene data show CDR1 as SGHDN and CDR2 as FVKESK. There are 14 residues in the CDR3. DNA of the CDR3: TGTGCCAGCAGCCCCGCGGGGACCAAAAACATTCAGTACTTC. As protein: CASSPAGTKNIQYF.

The gene calls are TRBV4-3 and TRBJ2-7; no clear D. The CDR3 covers 14 residues. Germline V lookup: CDR1 LGHNA, CDR2 YSLEER. V lost 1 base and J lost 4, with 11 bases in between. The CDR3 region has the DNA TGCGCCAGCAGCCAAGTCCCCAGTCAATACGAGCAGTACTTC. Its protein is CASSQVPSQYEQYF.

The chain combines TRBV5-4 with TRBJ1-1, with no clear D. V lost 0 bases and J 0 bases, leaving 3 bases between the germline ends. This CDR3 spans 13 amino acids. CDR1 and CDR2 (germline): SGHNT, YYREEE (reference sequence). The CDR3 sequence: CASSLVVNTEAFF. In DNA, the CDR3 is TGTGCCAGCAGCTTGGTGGTGAACACTGAAGCTTTCTTT.

This clone was detected only a few times. J is TRBJ1-5 and V is TRBV7-2; 10 bases are a match to TRBD1. Losses at the gene ends were 6 bases for V and 6 bases for J; bases not matched to a gene: 8. The CDR3 extends over 15 amino acids. Germline CDR1 SGHTA, CDR2 FQGNSA. CDR3 bases: TGTGCCAGCAGTCTAGCCGGGACAGGGGTTCAGCCCCAGCATTTT. Translating gives CASSLAGTGVQPQHF.

This sequence joins TRBV24-1 and TRBJ1-2; 11 nucleotides align to TRBD1. Trimming took 5 bases from V and 5 from J; bases not matched to a gene: 6. The CDR3 has 15 residues. CDR1 is KGHDR, CDR2 SFDVKD, per germline. The CDR3 DNA follows: TGTGCCACCAGTGTTCGGGGACAGGGGGATTATGGCTACACCTTC. It encodes CATSVRGQGDYGYTF.

V is TRBV9 and J is TRBJ1-2, with D perhaps matching TRBD1 (5 bases). CDR3 length: 14 residues. V shed 0 bases and J shed 5 bases, with 11 bases lying between them. The V gene's germline CDR1 is SGDLS and CDR2 YYNGEE. CDR3 coding DNA: TGTGCCAGCAGCGTAGGGGGGATTGGATATGGCTACACCTTC. It is translated as CASSVGGIGYGYTF.

The chain carries TRBV6-5 and TRBJ1-1; no definite D call. The CDR3 contains 14 residues. Germline V gene data show CDR1 as MNHEY and CDR2 as SVGAGI. V dropped 0 bases and J dropped 1 base, with 6 bases sitting between them. The CDR3 nucleotides read TGTGCCAGCAGTTACTCCGGATCGAACACTGAAGCTTTCTTT. Its protein is CASSYSGSNTEAFF.

V is TRBV18 and J is TRBJ2-7; TRBD1 matches at 10 bases. Germline V gene sequence: CDR1 KGHSH, CDR2 LQKENI. J lost 6 bases, V lost 6 bases, and 8 bases had no gene match. The CDR3 has 14 amino acids. The CDR3 reads CASSPRDRGGEQYF. Here the CDR3 DNA reads TGTGCCAGCTCGCCCCGGGACAGGGGAGGCGAGCAGTACTTC.

This chain joins TRBV7-9 and TRBJ1-5; 11 bases match TRBD1. Germline V gives CDR1 SEHNR, CDR2 FQNEAQ (reference sequence). The CDR3 spans 15 residues. J lost 4 bases, V lost 5 bases, and 4 bases had no gene match. Here the CDR3 DNA reads TGTGCCAGCAGCCGGACAGGGGGCTCAAATCAGCCCCAGCATTTT. This codes for CASSRTGGSNQPQHF.

The CDR3 sequence is CSGRDNEQFF. CDR3 nucleotide sequence: TGCAGTGGCCGGGACAATGAGCAGTTCTTC. The chain couples TRBV20-1 to TRBJ2-1; D remains unclear. Trimming left V 7 bases short and J 5 bases short, with 6 bases between. Germline V gene lookup returns CDR1 DFQATT and CDR2 SNEGSKA (reference sequence). This CDR3 has 10 amino acids.

The genes are TRBV7-9 and TRBJ1-4, with D unresolved. The CDR3 contains 16 residues. CDR1 and CDR2 from the germline V gene are SEHNR and FQNEAQ (reference sequence). Trimming removed 1 base from V and 0 bases from J, with 9 bases in between. The DNA of the CDR3 is TGTGCCAGCAGCTTAGTTGGCAGGACAACTAATGAAAAACTGTTTTTT. It is translated as CASSLVGRTTNEKLFF.

The rearrangement uses TRBV11-2 and TRBJ1-1, with D possibly being TRBD1 (6 bases). The CDR3 is 12 amino acids. V lost 7 bases and J lost 4, with 10 bases in between. The V gene's germline CDR1 is SGHAT and CDR2 FQNNGV. CDR3 loop: CASKRQATEAFF. In DNA form, the CDR3 reads TGTGCCAGCAAGCGACAGGCCACTGAAGCTTTCTTT.

J is TRBJ2-5 and V is TRBV29-1; TRBD2 aligns across 8 bases. Per the germline V gene, CDR1 is SQVTM and CDR2 is ANQGSEA. This CDR3 region has 12 residues. V trimming: 6 bases; J trimming: 7 bases; junction bases outside the gene matches: 7. The CDR3 is CSVTGTRVTQYF. Here the CDR3 DNA reads TGCAGCGTAACCGGGACTAGGGTGACCCAGTACTTC. The full variable domain, completed using reference TRBV29-1 and TRBJ2-5, is SAVISQKPSRDICQRGTSLTIQCQVDSQVTMMFWYRQQPGQSLTLIATANQGSEATYESGFVIDKFPISRPNLTFSTLTVSNMSPEDSSIYLCSVTGTRVTQYFGPGTRLLVL.

The CDR3 protein is CASTVRGMGNQPQHF. The DNA for the CDR3 is TGTGCCAGCACTGTGCGGGGCATGGGCAATCAGCCCCAGCATTTT. The chain uses TRBV2 and TRBJ1-5, with a possible D match to TRBD1 (5 bases). Trimming removed 7 bases at V and 2 bases at J, with 15 bases between. Per the germline V gene, CDR1 is SNHLY and CDR2 is FYNNEI. This CDR3 region has 15 residues.

The chain links TRBV3-1 (or the pseudogene TRBV3-2) to TRBJ1-6, with a tentative D call TRBD1 (5 bases). V was clipped by 0 bases and J by 7 bases, with 10 bases between them. The germline gives CDR1 LGHDT, CDR2 YNNKEL (reference sequence). CDR3 length: 15 amino acids. This CDR3 reads CASSQDSGRNSPLHF. The CDR3 DNA sequence: TGTGCCAGCAGCCAAGACTCAGGGCGCAATTCACCCCTCCACTTT.

J is TRBJ2-2 and V is TRBV7-3; D possibly uses TRBD1 or TRBD2 (5 bases each). The germline V gene has CDR1 SGHTA and CDR2 FQGTGA. The length of the CDR3 is 16 residues. V gave up 5 bases and J gave up 4 bases, with 17 bases separating them. This CDR3 reads CASSPREGRSTGELFF. CDR3 nucleotides: TGTGCCAGCAGCCCTCGAGAGGGGCGTAGCACCGGGGAGCTGTTTTTT.

The chain has TRBV7-9 and TRBJ1-2; 11 positions match TRBD1. The CDR3 consists of 14 residues. The V gene end was trimmed by 4 bases and the J gene end by 5 bases; junction bases not matched to a gene: 3. The V gene's germline CDR1 is SEHNR and CDR2 FQNEAQ (reference sequence). The DNA of the CDR3 is TGTGCCAGCAGCTCGGGACAGGGGGATTATGGCTACACCTTC. It yields the protein CASSSGQGDYGYTF.

CDR3 sequence reads: CASSPSDGAYEQYF. The CDR3 DNA sequence: TGTGCCAGCAGCCCATCGGATGGTGCCTACGAGCAGTACTTC. The chain couples TRBV9 to TRBJ2-7, with D hard to call. CDR3 length equals 14 residues. Deletions cut 4 bases from V and 2 bases from J, with 13 bases between. Germline V CDR1 and CDR2: SGDLS, YYNGEE.